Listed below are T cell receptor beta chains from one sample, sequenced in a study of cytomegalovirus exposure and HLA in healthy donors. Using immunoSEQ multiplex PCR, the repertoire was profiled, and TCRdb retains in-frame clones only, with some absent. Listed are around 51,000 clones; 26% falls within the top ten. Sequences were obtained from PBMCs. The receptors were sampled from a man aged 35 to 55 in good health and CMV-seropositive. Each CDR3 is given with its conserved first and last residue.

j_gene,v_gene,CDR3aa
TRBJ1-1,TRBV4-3,CASSETGNTEAFF
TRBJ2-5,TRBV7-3,CASSLTGGSETQYF
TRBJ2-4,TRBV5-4,CASSRGQSEAKNIQYF
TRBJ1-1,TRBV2,CASSGPTGVNTEAFF
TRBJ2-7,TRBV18,CASSPTGGDEQYF
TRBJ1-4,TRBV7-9,CASSFRGTNEKLFF
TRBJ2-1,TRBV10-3,CAISESIAHSSYNEQFF
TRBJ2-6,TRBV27,CASSLSGRGRGANVLTF
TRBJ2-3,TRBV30,CAWSVGDREGDTQYF
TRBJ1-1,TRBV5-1,CASSRDGWSTEAFF
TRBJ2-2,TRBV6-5,CASSYSDPGAGELFF
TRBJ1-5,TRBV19,CASSDRAWNQPQHF
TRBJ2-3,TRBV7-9,CASSLLASSTDTQYF
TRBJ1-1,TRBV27,CASSQDRGRPEAFF
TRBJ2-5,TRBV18,CASSLTRKETQYF
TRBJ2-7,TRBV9,CASSPPGTYEQYF